A single sample is the source of the 22 T cell receptor beta chains below, sequenced in a study of CD8 T cells in Susac syndrome. It was with random hexamers that roughly 0.5 to 1 ug RNA was reverse transcribed. TCRdb analysed the immunoSEQ multiplex PCR reads with MiXCR anew, one entry per CDR3 protein. The sample consists of hundreds of thousands of distinct CDR3 sequences, approximately 94% of them appearing once. Source material: CD4+ T cells from PBMCs. All receptors come from a human donor with Susac syndrome.

The chain recombines TRBV7-2 with TRBJ2-5; maybe TRBD2 (6 bases). Germline assignment: CDR1 SGHTA and CDR2 FQGNSA. The CDR3 is 14 residues long. V lost 4 bases to trimming and J lost 5 bases, with 14 bases between them. The CDR3 DNA reads as TGTGCCAGCAGCTCCCTGGCGGGGCGGGAGACCCAGTACTTC. It encodes CASSSLAGRETQYF.

V gene TRBV20-1 combines with J gene TRBJ2-5; 9 bases agree with TRBD2. V shed 0 bases, J shed 5 bases, and the junction held 7 bases outside the gene matches. CDR3 length: 15 amino acids. Germline V CDR1 and CDR2: DFQATT, SNEGSKA (reference sequence). CDR3 protein: CSARDGSGGGETQYF. The CDR3 DNA reads TGCAGTGCTAGAGATGGTAGCGGGGGAGGGGAGACCCAGTACTTC.

This chain links TRBV30 with TRBJ2-3; D unclear. The CDR3 spans 15 residues. Germline CDR1 reads GTSNPN; CDR2 reads SVGIG (reference sequence). Trimming removed 4 bases at V and 0 bases at J, with 14 bases between. CDR3 residues: CAWTGQVPSTDTQYF. The CDR3 region has the DNA TGTGCCTGGACCGGGCAGGTCCCGAGCACAGATACGCAGTATTTT.

The chain couples TRBV4-2 to TRBJ1-4, with D tentatively TRBD1 (5 bases). The germline CDR1 and CDR2 sequences are LGHNA and YNFKEQ. Trimming pared 4 bases from V and 3 bases from J, leaving 12 bases between. The CDR3 consists of 15 residues. The CDR3 sequence is CASSRRQIANEKLFF. The CDR3 nucleotides are TGTGCCAGCAGCCGCCGACAGATTGCTAATGAAAAACTGTTTTTT.

In its sample, this clonotype was seen once. This chain joins TRBV20-1 and TRBJ2-7; D is unresolved. The V gene lost 6 bases and the J gene lost 3 bases, with 18 bases spanning the gap. In germline, CDR1 is DFQATT, CDR2 SNEGSKA (reference sequence). The CDR3 length is 14 residues. The CDR3 spells CSALGPQGDYEQYF. The CDR3 region has the DNA TGCAGTGCCCTTGGACCCCAAGGAGACTACGAGCAGTACTTC.

The chain uses TRBV30 and TRBJ1-2; D perhaps matches TRBD1 (6 bases). Trimming shortened V by 1 base and J by 2 bases, and 8 bases separated the two germline ends. CDR3 size: 13 residues. Germline V gives CDR1 GTSNPN, CDR2 SVGIG (reference sequence). CDR3 nucleotides: TGTGCCTGGAGTGGGGACACCAACTATGGCTACACCTTC. Protein product: CAWSGDTNYGYTF.

This clonotype was seen only a few times. The chain carries TRBV12-3 or TRBV12-4 and TRBJ1-6; D is unresolved. V was pared by 1 base and J by 9 bases, with 10 bases between. The CDR3 contains 14 residues. CDR3 sequence: CASSLGPDGSPLHF. As DNA, the CDR3 is TGTGCCAGCAGTTTAGGTCCGGATGGTTCACCCCTCCACTTT.

V and J are TRBV18 and TRBJ2-1; 11 bases map to TRBD1. The CDR3 has 14 residues. Germline CDR1 reads KGHSH; CDR2 reads LQKENI. V dropped 6 bases and J dropped 9; count of bases not matched to a gene: 7. CDR3 residues: CASSVDRGPGEQFF. In DNA, the CDR3 is TGTGCCAGCTCCGTGGACAGGGGGCCTGGTGAGCAGTTCTTC.

The chain combines TRBV3-1 with TRBJ1-2; D not resolved. This CDR3 region has 14 residues. The V gene's germline CDR1 is LGHDT and CDR2 YNNKEL (reference sequence). V was shortened by 3 bases and J by 8 bases, with 16 bases between the two germline ends. CDR3 DNA sequence: TGTGCCAGCAGCCAGGGTGTTTCGGGTGGCGGCTACACCTTC. Encoded protein: CASSQGVSGGGYTF.

This chain connects TRBV5-1 to TRBJ1-5, with D possibly matching TRBD1 (5 bases). The CDR3 has 15 amino acids. Trimming stripped 0 bases from V and 2 bases from J, with 9 bases between. CDR1 and CDR2 (germline): SGHRS, YFSETQ. DNA of the CDR3: TGCGCCAGCAGCTTGGGAGGGGATCGCAATCAGCCCCAGCATTTT. It yields the protein CASSLGGDRNQPQHF.

The chain links TRBV4-2 to TRBJ2-7; the match to TRBD2 covers 7 bases. This CDR3 comprises 18 residues. Losses at the gene ends were 0 bases for V and 0 bases for J; bases not matched to a gene: 11. Germline assignment: CDR1 LGHNA and CDR2 YNFKEQ. The chain's CDR3 is CASSQEREEGSSSYEQYF. The CDR3 nucleotides read TGTGCCAGCAGCCAAGAACGGGAGGAGGGGAGCTCCTCCTACGAGCAGTACTTC.

V is TRBV3-1 and J is TRBJ1-2; D is possibly TRBD1 (5 bases). The CDR3 totals 17 residues. The germline V and J ends were trimmed by 6 bases and 6 bases, with 26 bases remaining between them. CDR1 is LGHDT, CDR2 YNNKEL, per germline (reference sequence). This chain's CDR3 is CASRHGFDRDLGNGYTF. CDR3 in DNA: TGTGCCAGCAGGCACGGGTTTGACAGAGACCTAGGAAATGGCTACACCTTC.

The chain's CDR3 is CASSLAYGRQETQYF. CDR3 DNA sequence: TGTGCCAGCAGCTTAGCGTATGGGCGCCAAGAGACCCAGTACTTC. The V and J genes are TRBV7-2 and TRBJ2-5; D is unclear. The V gene's germline CDR1 is SGHTA and CDR2 FQGNSA. This CDR3 region has 15 residues. V was cut by 0 bases and J by 1 base, with 9 bases left in between.

This chain connects TRBV6-2 or TRBV6-3 to TRBJ1-2; TRBD1 agrees at 7 bases. The germline gives CDR1 MNHEY, CDR2 SVGEGT. The CDR3 contains 15 residues. V lost 5 bases and J lost 4; bases outside the gene matches: 10. The CDR3 region is CASSRGGTASYGYTF. CDR3 nucleotides: TGTGCCAGCAGTCGAGGCGGGACAGCAAGCTATGGCTACACCTTC.

The chain couples TRBV2 to TRBJ2-5; D is perhaps TRBD1 (6 bases). Germline V gene sequence: CDR1 SNHLY, CDR2 FYNNEI. Trimming shortened V by 6 bases and J by 4 bases, and 12 bases separated the two germline ends. CDR3 length: 13 residues. CDR3 loop: CASSGTSVETQYF. In nucleotides, the CDR3 is TGTGCCAGCAGCGGGACATCAGTAGAGACCCAGTACTTC.

The V gene is TRBV12-3 or TRBV12-4, the J gene TRBJ1-6; weak D call: TRBD1 (5 bases). This CDR3 contains 15 residues. Trimming cost V 3 bases and J 10 bases, with 16 bases left between them. This CDR3 is CASSFRGGEGSPLHF. Here the CDR3 DNA reads TGTGCCAGCAGTTTTCGGGGGGGTGAGGGATCACCCCTCCACTTT.

This clonotype came up once. The chain recombines TRBV6-2 or TRBV6-3 with TRBJ1-1, with D possibly being TRBD1 (6 bases). CDR3 length equals 11 residues. Germline CDR1 MNHEY, CDR2 SVGEGT. The V end was cut by 5 bases, the J end by 10 bases, with 11 bases between. The CDR3 nucleotides read TGTGCCAGCAGTCAGGGGCTCGGAGCTTTCTTT. This codes for CASSQGLGAFF.

This sequence joins TRBV28 and TRBJ2-1; D is unresolved. CDR1 and CDR2 (germline): MDHEN, SYDVKM. Trimming took 1 base from V and 3 from J, leaving 7 bases between them. The CDR3 runs to 14 residues. CDR3 amino acids: CASSLSVDYNEQFF. CDR3 nucleotides: TGTGCCAGCAGTTTATCAGTGGACTACAATGAGCAGTTCTTC.

V and J are TRBV28 and TRBJ2-7; D unresolved. CDR1 and CDR2 from the germline V gene are MDHEN and SYDVKM. The CDR3 extends over 13 amino acids. Deletions cut 5 bases from V and 6 bases from J, with 14 bases between. Here the CDR3 reads CASSTGAISEQYF. The CDR3 bases are TGTGCCAGCAGTACTGGCGCCATTTCCGAGCAGTACTTC.

The rearrangement joins TRBV6-5 to TRBJ1-2, with TRBD1 identical over 9 bases. The J segment lost 8 bases and the V segment lost 5 bases, leaving 6 bases of the junction unmatched. This CDR3 comprises 13 residues. The V gene's germline CDR1 is MNHEY and CDR2 SVGAGI. In nucleotides, the CDR3 is TGTGCCAGCAGTGGGACAGGGCCTAGAGGCTACACCTTC. This translates into CASSGTGPRGYTF.

The chain joins TRBV7-2 to TRBJ2-7; 7 nucleotides agree with TRBD1. Losses at the gene ends were 5 bases for V and 3 bases for J; bases not matched to a gene: 7. The germline V gene has CDR1 SGHTA and CDR2 FQGNSA. The CDR3 has 14 amino acids. Here the CDR3 DNA reads TGTGCCAGCAGCACCTCGTACAGGGGCTACGAGCAGTACTTC. The encoded protein is CASSTSYRGYEQYF.

The V and J genes are TRBV5-1 and TRBJ2-7; TRBD1 or TRBD2 may be the D gene (5 bases each). Trimming left V 4 bases short and J 4 bases short, with 18 bases between. The CDR3 sequence is 15 residues long. In germline, CDR1 is SGHRS, CDR2 YFSETQ. CDR3 DNA sequence: TGCGCCAGCAGCGCCCAAGTGGGGACCTCATACGAGCAGTACTTC. Amino acids: CASSAQVGTSYEQYF.